A selection of T cell receptor beta chains follows, all from one sample in a study of control samples from healthy donors and cancer patients. TCRdb keeps only in-frame clones here, not all; method: immunoSEQ multiplex PCR. The sample shows about 130,000 clones, around 93% of them seen only once. Input material: PBMCs. The receptor source for this set is a man aged 45-65 years with head and neck cancer. The CDR3 runs from the conserved cysteine through the conserved F or W. A D gene is named only where the DNA matches it firmly. Clone size is stated in some rows and not others, as once, few, many or a class when expanded.

-	TRBV2	-	TRBJ2-7	TGTGCCAGCACCCCTAGAGGGGACGAGCAGTACTTC	CASTPRGDEQYF
-	TRBV7-9	-	TRBJ2-2	TGTGCCAGCGGGGGACGGAGCACCGGGGAGCTGTTTTTT	CASGGRSTGELFF
-	TRBV3-1/TRBV3-2	TRBD2	TRBJ2-7	TGTGCCAGCAGCCTGCGGACTAGCGGGGGCTACGAGCAGTACTTC	CASSLRTSGGYEQYF
-	TRBV19	-	TRBJ1-1	TGTGCCAGTAGTTTAATAGGAGGAAGGACTGAAGCTTTCTTT	CASSLIGGRTEAFF
-	TRBV7-2	-	TRBJ1-5	TGTGCCAGCAGCTTATGGGGACAAAGCAATCAGCCCCAGCATTTT	CASSLWGQSNQPQHF
-	TRBV14	-	TRBJ2-7	TGTGCCAGCAGCCCATACCGTAGCAGGGGGACTCGGGACGAGCAGTACTTC	CASSPYRSRGTRDEQYF
once	TRBV9	-	TRBJ2-3	TGTGCCAGCAGCGTGGGTAGCCCAACAGATACGCAGTATTTT	CASSVGSPTDTQYF
-	TRBV6-6	-	TRBJ1-2	TGTGCCAGCATGGGGGCGCATGACTATGGCTACACCTTC	CASMGAHDYGYTF
-	TRBV7-9	TRBD1	TRBJ1-1	TGTGCCAGCAGCTGGGGACAGAGGGAGAAAACTGAAGCTTTCTTT	CASSWGQREKTEAFF
-	TRBV12-3/TRBV12-4	-	TRBJ2-3	TGTGCCAGCAGCTCCTATAGCACAGATATGCAGTATTTT	CASSSYSTDMQYF
-	TRBV5-4	-	TRBJ2-7	TGTGCCAGCAGCTCGCCCCAATCGGGGTCCTACGAGCAGTACTTC	CASSSPQSGSYEQYF
-	TRBV21-1	-	TRBJ1-1	TGTGCCCAGCCCGGACACCCTCCCTGGGACACTGAAGCTTTCTTT	CAQPGHPPWDTEAFF
once	TRBV6-5	-	TRBJ2-2	TGTGCCAGCGAGTCTGCGGGGGAGCTGTTTTTT	CASESAGELFF
-	TRBV19	-	TRBJ1-5	TGTGCCATCCCTAACCTGGATCGGCCCCAGCATTTT	CAIPNLDRPQHF
-	TRBV11-2	-	TRBJ2-1	TGTGCCAGCAGACGGTTGCTTTCCGGGAGATACAATGAGCAGTTCTTC	CASRRLLSGRYNEQFF
-	TRBV6-6	-	TRBJ2-7	TGTGCCAGCAGTTATGGAGGGCGAGGGGGCCCCTACGAGCAGTACTTC	CASSYGGRGGPYEQYF
-	TRBV19	-	TRBJ2-5	TGTGCCAGTAGTGTTTCCGGGACCCAAGAGACCCAGTACTTC	CASSVSGTQETQYF
once	TRBV15	-	TRBJ2-4	TGTGCCACCAGCAGAGAGAGGGGAGGTTCCAAAAACATTCAGTACTTC	CATSRERGGSKNIQYF
-	TRBV5-4	TRBD1	TRBJ1-2	TGTGCCAGCAGCATAGACAGGGCTAACTATGGCTACACCTTC	CASSIDRANYGYTF
once	TRBV7-8	TRBD2	TRBJ2-7	TGTGCCAGCAGCCTTAGCGGGGGGACACTCTACGAGCAGTACTTC	CASSLSGGTLYEQYF
-	TRBV6-2/TRBV6-3	-	TRBJ1-5	TGTGCCAGCAGCCGGACCGATCAGCCCCAGCATTTT	CASSRTDQPQHF
-	TRBV4-2	-	TRBJ2-7	TGTGCCAGCAGCCAAGTAACTAACTCAGAGCAGTACTTC	CASSQVTNSEQYF
-	TRBV7-9	TRBD2	TRBJ2-2	TGTGCCAGCAGCCCCATGGACGGGAGGTGGGAGCTGTTTTTT	CASSPMDGRWELFF
-	TRBV28	-	TRBJ1-4	TGTGCCAGCACGATACAGAATAATGAAAAACTGTTTTTT	CASTIQNNEKLFF
-	TRBV11-1	-	TRBJ1-5	TGTGCCATGAGCCACGGCCGGGGGCAGCCCCAGCATTTT	CAMSHGRGQPQHF